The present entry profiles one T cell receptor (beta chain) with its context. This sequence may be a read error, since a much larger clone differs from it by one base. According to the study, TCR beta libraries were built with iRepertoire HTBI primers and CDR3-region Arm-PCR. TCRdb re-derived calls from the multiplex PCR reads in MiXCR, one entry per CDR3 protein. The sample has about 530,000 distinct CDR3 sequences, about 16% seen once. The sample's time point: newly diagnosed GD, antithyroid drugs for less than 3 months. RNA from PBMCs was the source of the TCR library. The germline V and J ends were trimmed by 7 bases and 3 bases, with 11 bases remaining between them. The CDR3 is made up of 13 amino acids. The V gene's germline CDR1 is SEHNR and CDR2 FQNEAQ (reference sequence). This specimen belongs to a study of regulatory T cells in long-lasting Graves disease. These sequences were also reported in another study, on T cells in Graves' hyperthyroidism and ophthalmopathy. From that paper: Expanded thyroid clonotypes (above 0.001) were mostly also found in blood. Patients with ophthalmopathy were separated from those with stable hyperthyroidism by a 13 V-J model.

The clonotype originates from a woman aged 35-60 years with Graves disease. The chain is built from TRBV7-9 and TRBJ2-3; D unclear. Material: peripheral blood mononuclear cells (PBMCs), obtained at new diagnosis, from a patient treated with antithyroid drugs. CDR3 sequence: CASNTSGTDTQYF. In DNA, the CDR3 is TGTGCCAGCAACACCTCCGGGACAGATACGCAGTATTTT. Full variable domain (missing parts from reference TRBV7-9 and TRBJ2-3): DTGVSQNPRHKITKRGQNVTFRCDPISEHNRLYWYRQTLGQGPEFLTYFQNEAQLEKSRLLSDRFSAERPKGSFSTLEIQRTEQGDSAMYLCASNTSGTDTQYFGPGTRLTVL.